This T cell receptor beta chain was observed in a study of siplizumab effects on memory and regulatory T cells. Study-level points and caveats: The study did not confirm that proliferating Tregs from siplizumab cultures were suppressive. Siplizumab significantly decreased alloreactive sequences from unstimulated CD4+ memory cells.

Data came from immunoSEQ multiplex PCR; TCRdb stores just in-frame clones and leaves some out. The sample contains tens of thousands of clones, about 90% of which appear only once. Trimming removed 3 bases from V and 0 bases from J, with 8 bases in between. This CDR3 region has 14 residues. Germline V gene data show CDR1 as MGHRA and CDR2 as YSYEKL. A word on this clone: What it recognizes is unknown.

The receptor was isolated from a human donor in good health. Sample: naive CD8+ T cells sorted from blood. The rearrangement joins TRBV4-1 to TRBJ2-5, with D unclear. CDR3 loop: CASSQASYQETQYF. The CDR3 nucleotides read TGCGCCAGCAGCCAGGCTTCCTACCAAGAGACCCAGTACTTC.